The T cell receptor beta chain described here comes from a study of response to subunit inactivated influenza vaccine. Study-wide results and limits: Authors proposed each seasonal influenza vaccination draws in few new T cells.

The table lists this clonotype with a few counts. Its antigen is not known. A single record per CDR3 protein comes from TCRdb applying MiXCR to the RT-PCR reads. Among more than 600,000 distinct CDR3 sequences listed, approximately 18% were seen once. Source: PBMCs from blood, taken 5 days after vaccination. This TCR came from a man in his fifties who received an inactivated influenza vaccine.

The CDR3, as DNA: TGTGCCAGCAGCTTAGTTGGAACTCGGAGCACTTACGAGCAGTACTTC. It yields the protein CASSLVGTRSTYEQYF. The chain is built from TRBV7-2 and TRBJ2-7; D is uncertain. V lost 1 base, J lost 4 bases, and 17 bases lay in between. The germline CDR1 and CDR2 sequences are SGHTA and FQGNSA. The CDR3 spans 16 residues. Drawing the rest from reference TRBV7-2 and TRBJ2-7, the complete variable domain is GAGVSQSPSNKVTEKGKDVELRCDPISGHTALYWYRQSLGQGLEFLIYFQGNSAPDKSGLPSDRFSAERTGGSVSTLTIQRTQQEDSAVYLCASSLVGTRSTYEQYFGPGTRLTVT.